The 22 T cell receptor beta chains presented below share a single source sample, sequenced in a study of T cell responses to AZD1222 COVID-19 vaccine. The method was immunoSEQ multiplex PCR; TCRdb's version includes in-frame clones alone and lacks a portion of them. The repertoire holds 90,000 to 120,000 clones, 87% seen once, with 3.5% to 4.5% in the top ten. The starting material was peripheral blood, obtained on day 0 of AZD1222 vaccination. The source is an adult in good health.

The chain employs TRBV25-1 and TRBJ1-4, with TRBD1 matching over 8 bases. V shed 1 base, J shed 7 bases, and the junction held 5 bases outside the gene matches. The germline CDR1 and CDR2 sequences are MGHDK and SYGVNS. This CDR3 is built from 15 residues. This CDR3 is CASSESQGVFEKLFF. CDR3 nucleotide sequence: TGTGCCAGCAGTGAATCACAGGGGGTATTTGAAAAACTGTTTTTT.

The chain has TRBV3-1 (or the pseudogene TRBV3-2) and TRBJ1-1; possibly TRBD1 for D (6 bases). The germline V and J ends were trimmed by 5 bases and 10 bases, with 20 bases remaining between them. The CDR3 spans 14 residues. CDR1 LGHDT and CDR2 YNNKEL come from the germline V gene (reference sequence). CDR3 coding DNA: TGTGCCAGCAGCTTAAGTTCGGGGGCCGGGGGAGCTTTCTTT. Translating it yields CASSLSSGAGGAFF.

The table lists this clone with a count of one. Here the CDR3 DNA reads TGTGCCAGCAGCCAAAATAGTTGGACTAGCGGGGAGGTAGATACGCAGTATTTT. It yields the protein CASSQNSWTSGEVDTQYF. This sequence joins TRBV3-1 (or the pseudogene TRBV3-2) and TRBJ2-3, with 12 positions matching TRBD2. The junction had 11 bases not matched to a gene; V was cut back by 2 bases and J by 5 bases. The CDR3 is 18 residues long. Per the germline V gene, CDR1 is LGHDT and CDR2 is YNNKEL (reference sequence).

The chain recombines TRBV19 with TRBJ1-2; the D is unclear. Trimming took off 9 bases at V and 2 bases at J, with 13 bases between the two ends. Germline V gene sequence: CDR1 LNHDA, CDR2 SQIVND (reference sequence). This CDR3 region has 13 residues. The CDR3 nucleotides read TGTGCCAGCCACGAATCGGGGAACTATGGCTACACCTTC. This sequence encodes CASHESGNYGYTF.

The rearrangement uses TRBV27 and TRBJ2-5; D is ambiguous. CDR1 is MNHEY, CDR2 SMNVEV, per germline (reference sequence). The CDR3 length is 13 residues. The V end lost 5 bases, the J end lost 5 bases, and 12 bases lay between the germline ends. Here the CDR3 DNA reads TGTGCCAGCAGTCCGCGCCTCTTTGAGACCCAGTACTTC. Translation gives CASSPRLFETQYF.

The chain couples TRBV29-1 to TRBJ2-1; 8 bases match TRBD2. Looked up from germline, CDR1 is SQVTM and CDR2 is ANQGSEA. This CDR3 spans 14 amino acids. V lost 7 bases and J lost 7; bases outside the gene matches: 12. In DNA form, the CDR3 reads TGCAGCGCAAAGATGGGACTAGGTGGGAATGAGCAGTTCTTC. Its protein product is CSAKMGLGGNEQFF.

CDR3 coding DNA: TGTGCCAGCAGCTTCCGGGACAGTCGTCAAGAGACCCAGTACTTC. Its translation: CASSFRDSRQETQYF. The chain uses TRBV11-2 and TRBJ2-5; 7 nucleotides match TRBD1. Per germline, CDR1 SGHAT and CDR2 FQNNGV. The J segment lost 2 bases and the V segment lost 3 bases, leaving 6 bases of the junction unmatched. The CDR3 covers 15 residues. The full variable domain, with the rest looked up from reference TRBV11-2 and TRBJ2-5, is EAGVAQSPRYKIIEKRQSVAFWCNPISGHATLYWYQQILGQGPKLLIQFQNNGVVDDSQLPKDRFSAERLKGVDSTLKIQPAKLEDSAVYLCASSFRDSRQETQYFGPGTRLLVL.

This clone showed up just once. The chain has TRBV11-2 and TRBJ1-2, with a possible D match to TRBD1 (5 bases). Trimming removed 1 base at V and 4 bases at J, with 13 bases between. Germline V CDR1 and CDR2: SGHAT, FQNNGV. This CDR3 contains 15 residues. For the CDR3, the DNA is TGTGCCAGCAGCTTAGGACAGTTGGTGAGCTATGGCTACACCTTC. Translated: CASSLGQLVSYGYTF.

This clone was found a few times. The chain carries TRBV6-4 and TRBJ2-6; D gene uncertain. V gave up 0 bases and J gave up 4 bases, with 4 bases separating them. Germline values: CDR1 MRHNA, CDR2 SNTAGT. The CDR3 has 14 residues. The CDR3, as DNA: TGTGCCAGCAGTGACTCGAGGGGGGCCAACGTCCTGACTTTC. Translated: CASSDSRGANVLTF.

The gene calls are TRBV19 and TRBJ1-5; D gene unclear. The CDR3 spans 14 residues. V lost 5 bases and J 2 bases, leaving 10 bases between the germline ends. Germline CDR1 and CDR2: LNHDA and SQIVND (reference sequence). The CDR3 region has the DNA TGTGCCAGTAGTGGGGTTGGTCGCAATCAGCCCCAGCATTTT. Protein: CASSGVGRNQPQHF.

V is TRBV4-2 and J is TRBJ1-3; D is perhaps TRBD1 (5 bases). Germline values: CDR1 LGHNA, CDR2 YNFKEQ. The CDR3 is 20 residues long. V lost 0 bases, J lost 0 bases, and 21 bases lay in between. The CDR3 nucleotides read TGTGCCAGCAGCCAAGAATCCGTGGGGCGGAGGATAAGCTCTGGAAACACCATATATTTT. Encoded protein: CASSQESVGRRISSGNTIYF.

The table lists this clone with a count of one. V is TRBV10-3 and J is TRBJ2-5; tentatively, D is TRBD2 (6 bases). The germline V gene encodes CDR1 ENHRY and CDR2 SYGVKD. Trimming removed 3 bases from V and 2 bases from J, with 7 bases in between. This CDR3 has 13 residues. The DNA for the CDR3 is TGTGCCATCAGTGACGGGGGACAAGAGACCCAGTACTTC. Translating it yields CAISDGGQETQYF.

The chain has TRBV9 and TRBJ2-5, with D unresolved. Per the germline V gene, CDR1 is SGDLS and CDR2 is YYNGEE. Trimming removed 1 base at V and 5 bases at J, with 15 bases between. The CDR3 contains 15 residues. CDR3 sequence: CASSVTSRVGETQYF. CDR3 DNA sequence: TGTGCCAGCAGCGTAACCTCTAGGGTAGGCGAGACCCAGTACTTC.

The chain uses TRBV7-7 and TRBJ1-4; D unresolved. Germline CDR1 is SSHAT and CDR2 is FNYEAQ (reference sequence). V shed 4 bases and J shed 7 bases, with 16 bases lying between them. CDR3 length: 15 residues. The chain's CDR3 is CASSSSAAMGEKLFF. DNA of the CDR3: TGTGCCAGCAGCTCCTCAGCCGCTATGGGTGAAAAACTGTTTTTT.

This clone was counted once. The chain recombines TRBV2 with TRBJ2-1; TRBD2 matches at 8 bases. The V segment lost 2 bases and the J segment 3 bases; nucleotides outside the gene matches: 6. The germline V gene has CDR1 SNHLY and CDR2 FYNNEI. The length of the CDR3 is 16 residues. The CDR3 DNA is TGTGCCAGCAGTGAACCCCAGCGGGAGATCTACAATGAGCAGTTCTTC. It yields the protein CASSEPQREIYNEQFF.

This clone has only one observation. The chain joins TRBV10-3 to TRBJ2-5; D is uncertain. Germline loops: CDR1 ENHRY, CDR2 SYGVKD. The CDR3 is made up of 12 amino acids. V lost 5 bases and J lost 5, with 9 bases in between. The CDR3 nucleotides are TGTGCCATCAGTTATTCTGAGGAGACCCAGTACTTC. Translation: CAISYSEETQYF.

DNA for the CDR3: TGTGCCAGCAGCCTCCGGCGGGACAGGGGGCAGTTCTTC. Residues: CASSLRRDRGQFF. V usage is TRBV7-9 and J usage is TRBJ2-1, with TRBD1 matching 10 bases. The CDR3 runs to 13 residues. After removal of 5 bases from V and 12 bases from J, the junction contained 7 bases not matched to a gene. Germline values: CDR1 SEHNR, CDR2 FQNEAQ (reference sequence).

The CDR3 DNA is TGTGCCAGCAGTCGGTGGGAGGGGAGTCGGGTGACCCAGTACTTC. Translation: CASSRWEGSRVTQYF. This chain joins TRBV27 and TRBJ2-5; 7 nucleotides agree with TRBD2. Germline trimming cut 5 bases from V and 7 bases from J; bases unmatched to any gene: 13. The germline V gene encodes CDR1 MNHEY and CDR2 SMNVEV (reference sequence). CDR3 length: 15 residues.

The chain carries TRBV9 and TRBJ1-1; D is undetermined. CDR3 length equals 14 residues. Germline V gene data show CDR1 as SGDLS and CDR2 as YYNGEE. Trimming took 0 bases from V and 1 from J, leaving 7 bases between them. CDR3 DNA sequence: TGTGCCAGCAGCGTAGGGGCAGGGAACACTGAAGCTTTCTTT. Protein product: CASSVGAGNTEAFF.

J is TRBJ2-2 and V is TRBV9; D gene ambiguous. The CDR3 length is 15 residues. CDR1 is SGDLS and CDR2 is YYNGEE in the germline V gene. The V end lost 2 bases, the J end lost 6 bases, and 14 bases lay between the germline ends. In DNA, the CDR3 is TGTGCCAGCAGCGTGCCCGGACCCAGTGCCGGGGAGCTGTTTTTT. This gives the protein CASSVPGPSAGELFF.

The CDR3 bases are TGTGCCAGCAGCTTAGAGGGGGGGCCTTTCCACGAGCAGTACTTC. Protein sequence: CASSLEGGPFHEQYF. The J gene is TRBJ2-7, the V gene TRBV7-6, with D possibly being TRBD2 (7 bases). The CDR3 covers 15 residues. The V gene's germline CDR1 is SGHVS and CDR2 FNYEAQ. Trimming stripped 1 base from V and 5 bases from J, with 15 bases between.

The gene calls are TRBV29-1 and TRBJ2-3; 11 nucleotides align to TRBD2. V dropped 4 bases and J dropped 0; count of bases not matched to a gene: 3. Germline lookup yields CDR1 SQVTM and CDR2 ANQGSEA. The CDR3 sequence is 15 residues long. CDR3 nucleotides: TGCAGCGTTGGACTAGCGGGGACTAGCACAGATACGCAGTATTTT. It specifies CSVGLAGTSTDTQYF.